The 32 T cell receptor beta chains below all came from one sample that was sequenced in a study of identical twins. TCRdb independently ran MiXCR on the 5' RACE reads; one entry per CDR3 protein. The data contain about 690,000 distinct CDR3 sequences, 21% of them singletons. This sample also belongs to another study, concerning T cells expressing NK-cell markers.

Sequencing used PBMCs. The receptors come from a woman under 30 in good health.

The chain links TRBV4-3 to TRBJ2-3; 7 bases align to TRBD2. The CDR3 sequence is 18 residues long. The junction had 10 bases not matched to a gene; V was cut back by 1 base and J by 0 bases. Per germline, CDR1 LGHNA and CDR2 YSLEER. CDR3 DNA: TGCGCCAGCAGCCAAGTGTTGGGCGGGAGACTAAGCACAGATACGCAGTATTTT. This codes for CASSQVLGGRLSTDTQYF.

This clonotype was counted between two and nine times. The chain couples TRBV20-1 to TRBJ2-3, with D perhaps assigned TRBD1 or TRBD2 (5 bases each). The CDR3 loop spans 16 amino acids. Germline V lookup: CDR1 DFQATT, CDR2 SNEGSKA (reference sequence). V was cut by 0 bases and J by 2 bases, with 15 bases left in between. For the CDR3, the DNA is TGCAGTGCTAGAGACCGGGGACCAGGAGACACAGATACGCAGTATTTT. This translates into CSARDRGPGDTDTQYF.

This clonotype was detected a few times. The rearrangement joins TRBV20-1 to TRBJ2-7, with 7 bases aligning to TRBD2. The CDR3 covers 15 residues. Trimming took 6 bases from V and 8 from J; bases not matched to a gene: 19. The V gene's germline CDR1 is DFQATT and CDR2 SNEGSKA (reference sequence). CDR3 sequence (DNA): TGCAGTGCCGAAGACGGCGGGAGCCAAGGGGTCCAGCAGTACTTC. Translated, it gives CSAEDGGSQGVQQYF.

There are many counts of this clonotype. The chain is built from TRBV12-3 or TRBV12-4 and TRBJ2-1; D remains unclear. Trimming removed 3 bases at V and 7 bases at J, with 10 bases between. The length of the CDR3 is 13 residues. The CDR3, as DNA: TGTGCCAGCAGTTTGCTAGGGTTAAATGAGCAGTTCTTC. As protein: CASSLLGLNEQFF.

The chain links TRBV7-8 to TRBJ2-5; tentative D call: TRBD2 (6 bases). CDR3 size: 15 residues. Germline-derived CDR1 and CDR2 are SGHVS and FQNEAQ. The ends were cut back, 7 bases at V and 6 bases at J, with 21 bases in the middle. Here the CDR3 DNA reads TGTGCCAGCAATACGGGGGTGGGTTTTCTGAAGACCCAGTACTTC. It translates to CASNTGVGFLKTQYF.

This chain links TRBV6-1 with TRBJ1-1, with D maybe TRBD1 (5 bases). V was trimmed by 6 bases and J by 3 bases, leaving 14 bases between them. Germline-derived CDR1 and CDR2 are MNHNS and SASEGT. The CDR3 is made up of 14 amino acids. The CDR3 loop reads CASRGGVPHTEAFF. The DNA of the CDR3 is TGTGCCAGCAGGGGGGGAGTCCCACACACTGAAGCTTTCTTT.

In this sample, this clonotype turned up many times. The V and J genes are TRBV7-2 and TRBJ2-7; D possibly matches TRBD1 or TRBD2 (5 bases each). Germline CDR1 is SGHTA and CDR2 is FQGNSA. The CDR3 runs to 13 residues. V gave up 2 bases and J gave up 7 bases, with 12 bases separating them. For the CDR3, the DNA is TGTGCCAGCAGCTTAATGGTCAGGGAGGAGCAGTACTTC. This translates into CASSLMVREEQYF.

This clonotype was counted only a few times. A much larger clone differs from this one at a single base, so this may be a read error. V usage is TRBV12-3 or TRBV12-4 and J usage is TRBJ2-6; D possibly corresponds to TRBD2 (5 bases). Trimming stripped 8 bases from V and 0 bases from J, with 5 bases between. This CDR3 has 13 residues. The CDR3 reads CASGSSGANVLTF. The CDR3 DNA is TGTGCCAGCGGGAGCTCTGGGGCCAACGTCCTGACTTTC.

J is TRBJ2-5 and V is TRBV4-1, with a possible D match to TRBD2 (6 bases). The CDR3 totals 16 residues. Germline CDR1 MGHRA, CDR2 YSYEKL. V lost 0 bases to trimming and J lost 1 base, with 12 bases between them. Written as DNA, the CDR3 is TGCGCCAGCAGCCAAGACAGTCGGGGGAGCCAAGAGACCCAGTACTTC. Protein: CASSQDSRGSQETQYF.

CDR3 sequence reads: CASSLQPGSNTGELFF. The CDR3 DNA reads TGTGCCAGCAGCCTCCAACCGGGGAGCAACACCGGGGAGCTGTTTTTT. The chain combines TRBV7-2 with TRBJ2-2; TRBD2 is a possible D gene (5 bases). This CDR3 region has 16 residues. CDR1 is SGHTA, CDR2 FQGNSA, per germline. V shed 5 bases and J shed 2 bases, with 15 bases lying between them.

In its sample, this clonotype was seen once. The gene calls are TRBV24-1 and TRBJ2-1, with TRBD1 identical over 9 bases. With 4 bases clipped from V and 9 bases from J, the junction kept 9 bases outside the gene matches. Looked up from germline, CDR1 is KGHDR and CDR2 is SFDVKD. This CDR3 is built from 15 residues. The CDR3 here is CATSESGQGLGEQFF. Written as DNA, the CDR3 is TGTGCCACCAGTGAATCGGGACAGGGCCTCGGTGAGCAGTTCTTC.

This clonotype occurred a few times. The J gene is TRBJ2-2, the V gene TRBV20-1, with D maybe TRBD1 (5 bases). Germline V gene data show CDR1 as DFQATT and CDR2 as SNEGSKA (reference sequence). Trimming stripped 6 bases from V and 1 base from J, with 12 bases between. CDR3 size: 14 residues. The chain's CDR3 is CSAHPRENTGELFF. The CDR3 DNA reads TGCAGTGCCCATCCCAGGGAGAACACCGGGGAGCTGTTTTTT.

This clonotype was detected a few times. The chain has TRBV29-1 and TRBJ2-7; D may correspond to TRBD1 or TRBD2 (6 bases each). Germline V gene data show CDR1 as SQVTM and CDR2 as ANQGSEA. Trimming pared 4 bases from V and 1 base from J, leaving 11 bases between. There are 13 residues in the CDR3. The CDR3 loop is CSVGTGRSYEQYF. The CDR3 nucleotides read TGCAGCGTTGGTACAGGGAGGTCCTACGAGCAGTACTTC.

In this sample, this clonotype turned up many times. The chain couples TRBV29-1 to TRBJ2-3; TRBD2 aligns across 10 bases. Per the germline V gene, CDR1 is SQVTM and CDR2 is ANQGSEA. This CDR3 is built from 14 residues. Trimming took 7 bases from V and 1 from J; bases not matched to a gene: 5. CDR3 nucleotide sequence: TGCAGCGGTGGACTAGCGGAGCGCACAGATACGCAGTATTTT. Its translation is CSGGLAERTDTQYF.

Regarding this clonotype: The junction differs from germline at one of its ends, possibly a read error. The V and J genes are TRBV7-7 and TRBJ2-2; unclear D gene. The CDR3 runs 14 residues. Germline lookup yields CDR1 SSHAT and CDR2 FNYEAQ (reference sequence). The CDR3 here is CASSLLTHSGELFF. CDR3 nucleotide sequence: TGTGCTAGCAGCTTATTGACCCACAGCGGGGAGCTGTTTTTT.

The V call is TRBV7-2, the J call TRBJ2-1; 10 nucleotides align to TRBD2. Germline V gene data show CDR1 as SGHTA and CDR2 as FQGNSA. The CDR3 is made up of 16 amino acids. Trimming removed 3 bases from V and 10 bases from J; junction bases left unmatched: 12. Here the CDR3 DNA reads TGTGCCAGCAGCTTTGTTATTGGACTAGCGGACCTCGAGCAGTTCTTC. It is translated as CASSFVIGLADLEQFF.

CDR3 coding DNA: TGTGCCAGCAGCGAGGGTCCTAGCGGACTCTACGAGCAGTACTTC. Its protein product is CASSEGPSGLYEQYF. The chain uses TRBV7-2 and TRBJ2-7; 7 nucleotides align to TRBD2. Germline trimming cut 5 bases from V and 3 bases from J; bases unmatched to any gene: 10. From germline, CDR1 is SGHTA and CDR2 FQGNSA. The CDR3 contains 15 residues.

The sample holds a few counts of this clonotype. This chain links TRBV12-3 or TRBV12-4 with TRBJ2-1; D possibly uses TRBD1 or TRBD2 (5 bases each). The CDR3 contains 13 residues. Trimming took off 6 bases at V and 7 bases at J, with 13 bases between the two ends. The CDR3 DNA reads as TGTGCCAGCAGGCCGAGGGACCTTAATGAGCAGTTCTTC. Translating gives CASRPRDLNEQFF.

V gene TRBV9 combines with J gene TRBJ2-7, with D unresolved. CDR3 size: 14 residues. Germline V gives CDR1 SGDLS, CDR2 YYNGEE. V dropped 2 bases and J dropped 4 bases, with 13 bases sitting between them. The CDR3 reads CASSVGSTGYEQYF. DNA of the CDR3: TGTGCCAGCAGCGTGGGGTCTACGGGTTACGAGCAGTACTTC. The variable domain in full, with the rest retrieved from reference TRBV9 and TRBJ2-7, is DSGVTQTPKHLITATGQRVTLRCSPRSGDLSVYWYQQSLDQGLQFLIQYYNGEERAKGNILERFSAQQFPDLHSELNLSSLELGDSALYFCASSVGSTGYEQYFGPGTRLTVT.

Here the CDR3 DNA reads TGTGCCAGCAGCTTGTATGGCAGGGTGAAAGAACAGTACTTC. As protein: CASSLYGRVKEQYF. V and J are TRBV5-6 and TRBJ2-7, with D perhaps TRBD1 (5 bases). Deletions cut 1 base from V and 10 bases from J, with 18 bases between. Germline values: CDR1 SGHDT, CDR2 YYEEEE. The CDR3 runs 14 residues.

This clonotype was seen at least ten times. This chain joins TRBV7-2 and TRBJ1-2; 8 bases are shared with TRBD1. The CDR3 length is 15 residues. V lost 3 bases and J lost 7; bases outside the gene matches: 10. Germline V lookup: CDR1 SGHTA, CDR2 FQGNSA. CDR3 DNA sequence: TGTGCCAGCAGCTTTGAGGACAGGGCGTTTGTTGGCTACACCTTC. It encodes CASSFEDRAFVGYTF.

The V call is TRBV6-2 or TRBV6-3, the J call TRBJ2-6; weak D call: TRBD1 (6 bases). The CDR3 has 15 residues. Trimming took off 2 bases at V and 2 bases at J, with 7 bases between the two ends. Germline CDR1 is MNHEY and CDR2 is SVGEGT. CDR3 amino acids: CASSYEGAGANVLTF. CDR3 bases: TGTGCCAGCAGTTACGAGGGGGCTGGGGCCAACGTCCTGACTTTC.

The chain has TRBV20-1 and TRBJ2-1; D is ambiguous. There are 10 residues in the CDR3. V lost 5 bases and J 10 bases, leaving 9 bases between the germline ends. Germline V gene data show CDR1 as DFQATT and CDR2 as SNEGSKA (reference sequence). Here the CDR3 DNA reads TGCAGTGCTCAGAGTGAGGAGCAGTTCTTC. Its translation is CSAQSEEQFF.

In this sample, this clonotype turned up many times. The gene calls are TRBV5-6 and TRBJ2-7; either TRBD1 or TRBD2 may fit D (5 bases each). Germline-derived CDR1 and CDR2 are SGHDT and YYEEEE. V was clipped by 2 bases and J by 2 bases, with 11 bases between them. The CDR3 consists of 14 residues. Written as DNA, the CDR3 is TGTGCCAGCAGCTTTGGGACCTCCGCCTACGAGCAGTACTTC. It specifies CASSFGTSAYEQYF.

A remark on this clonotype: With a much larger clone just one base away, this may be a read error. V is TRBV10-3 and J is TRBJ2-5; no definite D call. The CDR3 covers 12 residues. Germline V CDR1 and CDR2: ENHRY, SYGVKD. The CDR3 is CAICEQEETQYF. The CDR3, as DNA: TGTGCCATCTGTGAGCAGGAAGAGACCCAGTACTTC.

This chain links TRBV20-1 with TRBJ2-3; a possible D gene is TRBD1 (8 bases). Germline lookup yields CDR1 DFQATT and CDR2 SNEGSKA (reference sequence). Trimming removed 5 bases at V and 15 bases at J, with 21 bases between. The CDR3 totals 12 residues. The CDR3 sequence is CSAGGSGTGIYF. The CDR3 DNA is TGCAGTGCTGGGGGCAGCGGGACAGGAATTTATTTT.

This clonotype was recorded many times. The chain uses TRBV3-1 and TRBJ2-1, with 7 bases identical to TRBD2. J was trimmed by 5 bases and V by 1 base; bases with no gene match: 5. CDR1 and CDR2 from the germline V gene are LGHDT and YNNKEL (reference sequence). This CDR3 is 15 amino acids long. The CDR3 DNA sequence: TGTGCCAGCAGCCAAGGACTAGCTGCCCACAATGAGCAGTTCTTC. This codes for CASSQGLAAHNEQFF.

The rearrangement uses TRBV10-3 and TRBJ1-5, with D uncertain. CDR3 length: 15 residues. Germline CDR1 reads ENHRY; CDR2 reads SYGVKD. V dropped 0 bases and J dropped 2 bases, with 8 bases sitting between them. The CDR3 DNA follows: TGTGCCATCAGTGAGTCGGGAAACGGCAATCAGCCCCAGCATTTT. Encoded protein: CAISESGNGNQPQHF.

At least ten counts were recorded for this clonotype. For the CDR3, the DNA is TGCAGTGCTAGAGGAACTAGCGGGAGGGCCTCCTACAATGAGCAGTTCTTC. It is translated as CSARGTSGRASYNEQFF. The chain uses TRBV20-1 and TRBJ2-1; 13 bases match TRBD2. Trimming cost V 1 base and J 0 bases; bases outside gene matches: 3. From germline, CDR1 is DFQATT and CDR2 SNEGSKA (reference sequence). The CDR3 runs to 17 residues.

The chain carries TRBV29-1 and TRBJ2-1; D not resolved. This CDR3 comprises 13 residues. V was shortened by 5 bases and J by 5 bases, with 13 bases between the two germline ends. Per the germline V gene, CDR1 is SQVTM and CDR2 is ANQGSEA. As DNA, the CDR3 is TGCAGCGTTAGCACGGTGTTGGACAATGAGCAGTTCTTC. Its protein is CSVSTVLDNEQFF.

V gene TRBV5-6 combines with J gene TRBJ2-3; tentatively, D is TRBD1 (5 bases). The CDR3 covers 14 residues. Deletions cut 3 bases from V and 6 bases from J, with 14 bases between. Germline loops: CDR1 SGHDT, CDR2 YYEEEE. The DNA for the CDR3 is TGTGCCAGCAGCTCAAAGACCGCAGGGGATACGCAGTATTTT. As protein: CASSSKTAGDTQYF.

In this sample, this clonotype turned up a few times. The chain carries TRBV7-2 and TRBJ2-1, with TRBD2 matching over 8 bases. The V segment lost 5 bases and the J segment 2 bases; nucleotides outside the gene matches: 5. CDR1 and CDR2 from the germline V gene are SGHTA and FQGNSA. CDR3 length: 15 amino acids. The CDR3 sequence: CASSRLAPTYNEQFF. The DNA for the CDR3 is TGTGCCAGCAGCAGACTAGCGCCTACCTACAATGAGCAGTTCTTC.